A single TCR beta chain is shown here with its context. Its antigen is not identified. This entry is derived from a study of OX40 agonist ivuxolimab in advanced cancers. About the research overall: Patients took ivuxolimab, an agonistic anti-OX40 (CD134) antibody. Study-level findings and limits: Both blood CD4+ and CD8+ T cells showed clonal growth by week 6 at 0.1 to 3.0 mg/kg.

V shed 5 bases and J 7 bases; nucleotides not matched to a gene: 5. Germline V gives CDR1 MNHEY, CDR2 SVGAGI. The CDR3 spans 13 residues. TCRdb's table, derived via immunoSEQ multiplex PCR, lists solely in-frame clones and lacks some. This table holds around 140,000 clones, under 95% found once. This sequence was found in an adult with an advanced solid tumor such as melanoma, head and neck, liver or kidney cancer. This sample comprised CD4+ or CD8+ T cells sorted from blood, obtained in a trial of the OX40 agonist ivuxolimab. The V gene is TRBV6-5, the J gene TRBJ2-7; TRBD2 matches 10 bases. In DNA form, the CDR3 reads TGTGCCAGCAGTGAAGCGGGAGGGTGGGAGCAGTACTTC. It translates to CASSEAGGWEQYF.